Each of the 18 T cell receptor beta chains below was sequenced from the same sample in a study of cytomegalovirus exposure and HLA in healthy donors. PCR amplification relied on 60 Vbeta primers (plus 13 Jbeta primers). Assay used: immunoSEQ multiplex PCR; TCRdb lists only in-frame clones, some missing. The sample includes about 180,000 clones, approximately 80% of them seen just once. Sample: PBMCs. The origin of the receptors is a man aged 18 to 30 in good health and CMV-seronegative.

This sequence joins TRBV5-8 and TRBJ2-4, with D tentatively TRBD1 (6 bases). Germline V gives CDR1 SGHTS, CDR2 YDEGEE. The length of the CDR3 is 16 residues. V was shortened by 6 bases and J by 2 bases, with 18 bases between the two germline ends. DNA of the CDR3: TGTGCCAGCACCAACTTCAGGGGTCCCTCCAAAAACATTCAGTACTTC. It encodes CASTNFRGPSKNIQYF.

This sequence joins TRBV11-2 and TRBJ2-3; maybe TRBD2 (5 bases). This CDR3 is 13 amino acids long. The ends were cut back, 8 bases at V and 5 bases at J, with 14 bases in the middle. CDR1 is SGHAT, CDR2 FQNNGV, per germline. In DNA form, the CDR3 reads TGTGCCAGCCGCCTCGCGGGTGTAGATACGCAGTATTTT. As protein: CASRLAGVDTQYF.

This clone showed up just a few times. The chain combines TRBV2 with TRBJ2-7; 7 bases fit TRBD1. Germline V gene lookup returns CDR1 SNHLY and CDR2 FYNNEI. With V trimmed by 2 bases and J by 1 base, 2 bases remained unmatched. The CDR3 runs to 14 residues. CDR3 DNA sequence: TGTGCCAGCAGTGAAACAGGGGTGTCCTACGAGCAGTACTTC. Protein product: CASSETGVSYEQYF.

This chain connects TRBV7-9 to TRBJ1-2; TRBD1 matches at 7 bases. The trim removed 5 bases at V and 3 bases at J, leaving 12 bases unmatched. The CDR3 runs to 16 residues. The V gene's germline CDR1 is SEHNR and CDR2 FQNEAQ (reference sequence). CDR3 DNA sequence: TGTGCCAGCAGCCGAACCGGCGGCAGGGGGGACTATGGCTACACCTTC. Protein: CASSRTGGRGDYGYTF.

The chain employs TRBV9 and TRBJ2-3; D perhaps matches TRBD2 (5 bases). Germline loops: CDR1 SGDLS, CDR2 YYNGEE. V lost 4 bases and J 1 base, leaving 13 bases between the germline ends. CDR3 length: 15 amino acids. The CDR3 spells CASSFRVGGTDTQYF. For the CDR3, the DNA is TGTGCCAGCAGCTTTCGAGTGGGAGGCACAGATACGCAGTATTTT.

CDR3 sequence: CASSLHGGDSGNTIYF. The CDR3 coding sequence is TGTGCCAGCAGCTTACACGGGGGGGACTCTGGAAACACCATATATTTT. The chain joins TRBV7-9 to TRBJ1-3, with D possibly matching TRBD1 (5 bases). The CDR3 length is 16 residues. Germline CDR1 and CDR2: SEHNR and FQNEAQ (reference sequence). V was pared by 2 bases and J by 0 bases, with 11 bases between.

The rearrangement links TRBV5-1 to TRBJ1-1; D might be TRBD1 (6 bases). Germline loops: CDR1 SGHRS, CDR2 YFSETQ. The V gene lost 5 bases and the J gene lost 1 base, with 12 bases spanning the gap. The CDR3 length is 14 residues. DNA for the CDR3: TGCGCCAGCAGTTTACAGGGCAAGAACACTGAAGCTTTCTTT. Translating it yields CASSLQGKNTEAFF.

In DNA form, the CDR3 reads TGCAGTGCTTCTGACAGGGCTGAAGCTTTCTTT. It is translated as CSASDRAEAFF. The chain recombines TRBV20-1 with TRBJ1-1; 7 bases are shared with TRBD1. The CDR3 is made up of 11 amino acids. The V gene's germline CDR1 is DFQATT and CDR2 SNEGSKA (reference sequence). J was trimmed by 6 bases and V by 5 bases; bases with no gene match: 3.

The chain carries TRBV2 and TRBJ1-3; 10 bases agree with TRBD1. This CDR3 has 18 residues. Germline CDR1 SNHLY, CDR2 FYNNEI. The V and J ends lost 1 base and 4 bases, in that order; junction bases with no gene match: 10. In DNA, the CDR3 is TGTGCCAGCAGTGAAGGTTGGGACAGGGGTTTTCGGGGAAACACCATATATTTT. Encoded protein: CASSEGWDRGFRGNTIYF.

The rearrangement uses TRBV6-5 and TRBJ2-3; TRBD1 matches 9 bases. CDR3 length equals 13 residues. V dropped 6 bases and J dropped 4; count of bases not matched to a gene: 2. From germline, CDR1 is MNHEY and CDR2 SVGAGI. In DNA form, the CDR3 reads TGTGCCAGCAGCTGGACAGGGGCAGATACGCAGTATTTT. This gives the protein CASSWTGADTQYF.

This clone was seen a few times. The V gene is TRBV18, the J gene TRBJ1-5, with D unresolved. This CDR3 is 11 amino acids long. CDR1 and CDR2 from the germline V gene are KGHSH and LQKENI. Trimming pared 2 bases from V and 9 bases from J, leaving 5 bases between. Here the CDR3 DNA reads TGTGCCAGCTCACCAGGCGGGCCCCAGCATTTT. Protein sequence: CASSPGGPQHF.

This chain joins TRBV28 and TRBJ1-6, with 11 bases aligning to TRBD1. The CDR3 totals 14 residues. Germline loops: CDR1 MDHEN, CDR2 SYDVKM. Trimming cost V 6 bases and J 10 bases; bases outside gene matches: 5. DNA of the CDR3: TGTGCCAGCAGCCCCGGGACAGGGGGATCACCCCTCCACTTT. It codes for CASSPGTGGSPLHF.

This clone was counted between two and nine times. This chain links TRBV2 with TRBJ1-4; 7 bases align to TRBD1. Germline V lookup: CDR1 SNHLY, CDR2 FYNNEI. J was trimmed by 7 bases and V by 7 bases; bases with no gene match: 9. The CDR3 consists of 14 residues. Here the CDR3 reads CASTLQGSREKLFF. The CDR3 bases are TGTGCCAGCACCCTACAGGGGTCCCGTGAAAAACTGTTTTTT.

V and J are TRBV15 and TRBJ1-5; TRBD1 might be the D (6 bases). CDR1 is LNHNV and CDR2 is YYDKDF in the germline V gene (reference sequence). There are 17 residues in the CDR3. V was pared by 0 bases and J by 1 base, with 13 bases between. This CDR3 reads CATSRDRTGWSNQPQHF. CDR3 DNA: TGTGCCACCAGCAGAGACCGAACAGGGTGGAGCAATCAGCCCCAGCATTTT.

The CDR3 DNA follows: TGTGCCAGCAAGGGTAGCGGCCTCTACAATGAGCAGTTCTTC. It codes for CASKGSGLYNEQFF. J is TRBJ2-1 and V is TRBV2; possible D gene TRBD2, 6 bases. The germline V gene encodes CDR1 SNHLY and CDR2 FYNNEI. CDR3 length equals 14 residues. V lost 7 bases, J lost 3 bases, and 13 bases lay in between.

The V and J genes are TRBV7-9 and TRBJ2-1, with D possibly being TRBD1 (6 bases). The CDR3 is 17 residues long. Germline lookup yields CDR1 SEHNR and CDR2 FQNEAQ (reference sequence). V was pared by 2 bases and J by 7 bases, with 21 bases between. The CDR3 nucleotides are TGTGCCAGCAGCTTATCCGGGTACCCGGTCAGGGGTAATGAGCAGTTCTTC. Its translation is CASSLSGYPVRGNEQFF.

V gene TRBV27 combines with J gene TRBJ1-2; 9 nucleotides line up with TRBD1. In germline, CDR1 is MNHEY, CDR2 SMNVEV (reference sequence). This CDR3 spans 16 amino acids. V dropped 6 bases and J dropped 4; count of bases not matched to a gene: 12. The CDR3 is CASSPRQGGRPYGYTF. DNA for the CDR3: TGTGCCAGCAGCCCCAGACAGGGGGGAAGGCCCTATGGCTACACCTTC.

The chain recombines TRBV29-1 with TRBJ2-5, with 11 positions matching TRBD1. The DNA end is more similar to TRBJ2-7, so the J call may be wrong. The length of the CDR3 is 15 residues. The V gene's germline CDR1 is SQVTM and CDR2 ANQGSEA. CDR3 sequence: CSVDGGTGGMYEQYF. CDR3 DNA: TGCAGCGTTGACGGGGGGACAGGGGGTATGTACGAGCAGTACTTC.